One and the same sample provided the 8 T cell receptor beta chains below, sequenced in a study of ipilimumab plus nivolumab after autologous stem cell transplantation. Using immunoSEQ multiplex PCR, the repertoire was profiled, and TCRdb retains in-frame clones only, with some absent. Among 15,000 or so clones listed, 81% were seen once. The sequencing used PBMCs, collected in a trial of ipilimumab plus nivolumab as post-transplant consolidation. These TCRs come from a male donor with diffuse large B-cell lymphoma.

The V gene is TRBV12-5, the J gene TRBJ2-1, with D perhaps matching TRBD1 (5 bases). The germline V gene has CDR1 LGHNT and CDR2 FRNRAP. The CDR3 is 15 residues long. V lost 1 base and J lost 6, with 13 bases in between. DNA for the CDR3: TGTGCTAGTGGTTTGGCCCCCCAACAGGTCAATGAGCAGTTCTTC. Translating it yields CASGLAPQQVNEQFF. Drawing the rest from reference TRBV12-5 and TRBJ2-1, the complete variable domain is DARVTQTPRHKVTEMGQEVTMRCQPILGHNTVFWYRQTMMQGLELLAYFRNRAPLDDSGMPKDRFSAEMPDATLATLKIQPSEPRDSAVYFCASGLAPQQVNEQFFGPGTRLTVL.

The rearrangement uses TRBV7-2 and TRBJ2-7; D not certain. Looked up from germline, CDR1 is SGHTA and CDR2 is FQGNSA. Trimming took off 3 bases at V and 3 bases at J, with 15 bases between the two ends. The CDR3 runs to 15 residues. This CDR3 reads CASSFMSDGGYEQYF. The CDR3 nucleotides are TGTGCCAGCAGCTTCATGTCGGACGGTGGCTACGAGCAGTACTTC.

This chain uses TRBV29-1 with TRBJ2-7, with a tentative D call TRBD1 (5 bases). The CDR3 spans 11 residues. Germline CDR1 reads SQVTM; CDR2 reads ANQGSEA. For the CDR3, the DNA is TGCCAGCGCAGGGTTTCGGACGAGCAGTACTTC. It codes for CQRRVSDEQYF.

This chain links TRBV5-4 with TRBJ1-6, with 7 bases matching TRBD1. CDR3 size: 13 residues. The V segment lost 6 bases and the J segment 4 bases; nucleotides outside the gene matches: 1. Germline V CDR1 and CDR2: SGHNT, YYREEE (reference sequence). The CDR3: CASKDRYNSPLHF. The CDR3 DNA reads TGTGCCAGCAAGGACAGGTATAATTCACCCCTCCACTTT.

This chain links TRBV13 with TRBJ2-5; D gene ambiguous. V gave up 5 bases and J gave up 1 base, with 8 bases separating them. Germline assignment: CDR1 PRHDT and CDR2 FYEKMQ (reference sequence). The CDR3 consists of 13 residues. CDR3 sequence: CASSAGSQETQYF. For the CDR3, the DNA is TGTGCCAGCAGCGCCGGGTCCCAAGAGACCCAGTACTTC.

This chain connects TRBV7-9 to TRBJ1-3, with 9 bases matching TRBD1. J was trimmed by 0 bases and V by 5 bases; bases with no gene match: 5. There are 16 residues in the CDR3. CDR1 is SEHNR and CDR2 is FQNEAQ in the germline V gene (reference sequence). CDR3 nucleotides: TGTGCCAGCAGCCGACAGGGGGGTCTCTCTGGAAACACCATATATTTT. It encodes CASSRQGGLSGNTIYF.

The rearrangement uses TRBV5-5 and TRBJ2-5; TRBD2 matches at 12 bases. The CDR3 covers 14 residues. The trim removed 4 bases at V and 11 bases at J, leaving 9 bases unmatched. Germline V gives CDR1 SGHKS, CDR2 YYEKEE (reference sequence). The CDR3 sequence: CASSTGLAGPVQYF. In DNA, the CDR3 is TGTGCCAGCAGCACGGGACTAGCGGGCCCCGTACAGTACTTC.

The rearrangement uses TRBV9 and TRBJ2-7, with D maybe TRBD2 (7 bases). The CDR3 covers 16 residues. V was cut by 4 bases and J by 2 bases, with 19 bases left in between. The germline gives CDR1 SGDLS, CDR2 YYNGEE. In DNA, the CDR3 is TGTGCCAGCAGCTTAGGGGGGGAGACGATCGCCTACGAGCAGTACTTC. Its protein product is CASSLGGETIAYEQYF.